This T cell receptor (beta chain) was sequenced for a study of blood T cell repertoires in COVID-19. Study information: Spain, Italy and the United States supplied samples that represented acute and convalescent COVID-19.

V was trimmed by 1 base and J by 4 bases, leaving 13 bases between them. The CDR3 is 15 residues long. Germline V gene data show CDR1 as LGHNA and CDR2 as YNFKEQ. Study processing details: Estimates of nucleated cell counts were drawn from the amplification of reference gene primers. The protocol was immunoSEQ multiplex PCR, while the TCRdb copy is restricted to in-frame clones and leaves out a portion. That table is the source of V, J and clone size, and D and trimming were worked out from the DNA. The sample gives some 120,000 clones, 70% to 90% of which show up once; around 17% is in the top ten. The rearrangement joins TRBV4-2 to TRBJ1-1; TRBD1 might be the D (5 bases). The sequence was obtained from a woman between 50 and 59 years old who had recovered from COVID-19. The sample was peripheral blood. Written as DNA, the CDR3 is TGTGCCAGCAGCCAAGGGATAGGGGTGGTCACTGAAGCTTTCTTT. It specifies CASSQGIGVVTEAFF.